A selection of T cell receptor beta chains follows, all from one sample in a study of quantifying T cell responses using KT2 cells. TCRdb fed the UMI-ligation and nested PCR reads into MiXCR, producing one record per CDR3 protein. The sample comprises tens of thousands of distinct CDR3 sequences, 10% to 15% of which are singletons, and 9.4% rests with the top ten. Sequences were obtained from PBMCs spiked with cells of the T cell clone KT2. The receptors derive from a human donor. CDR3s include the opening cysteine and the closing phenylalanine or tryptophan. D genes are given only for firm matches. Clone sizes are given selectively: once, few, many, or a class where the clone is expanded.

j_gene | abundance | d_gene | len | v_gene | CDR3aa | CDR3nt
TRBJ1-1 | . | . | 13 | TRBV12-3/TRBV12-4 | CASRWTVNTEAFF | TGTGCCAGCAGGTGGACGGTGAACACTGAAGCTTTCTTT
TRBJ2-2 | many | . | 14 | TRBV5-8 | CASSFNLATGELFF | TGTGCCAGCAGCTTTAATCTGGCCACCGGGGAGCTGTTTTTT
TRBJ1-6 | . | . | 14 | TRBV5-5 | CASSRVQGYSPLHF | TGTGCCAGCAGCCGCGTTCAGGGTTATTCACCCCTCCACTTT
TRBJ2-1 | few | . | 13 | TRBV29-1 | CSVEGMSYNEQFF | TGCAGCGTTGAAGGGATGTCCTACAATGAGCAGTTCTTC
TRBJ2-1 | few | TRBD2 | 13 | TRBV29-1 | CSARTSGYNEQFF | TGCAGCGCCCGGACTAGCGGCTACAATGAGCAGTTCTTC
TRBJ1-1 | many | TRBD1 | 13 | TRBV29-1 | CSEGTVSNTEAFF | TGCAGCGAAGGGACAGTCTCGAACACTGAAGCTTTCTTT
TRBJ2-1 | . | . | 13 | TRBV29-1 | CSGNLGGHNEQFF | TGCAGCGGAAACCTCGGAGGACACAATGAGCAGTTCTTC
TRBJ1-1 | few | . | 14 | TRBV4-1 | CASSLTEGETEAFF | TGCGCCAGCAGCCTAACAGAGGGGGAAACTGAAGCTTTCTTT
TRBJ2-3 | few | TRBD1 | 15 | TRBV10-3 | CAIRPGQGNTDTQYF | TGTGCCATCAGACCGGGACAGGGAAATACAGATACGCAGTATTTT
TRBJ1-1 | . | TRBD1 | 14 | TRBV28 | CASSLGTGYTEAFF | TGTGCCAGCAGTTTAGGGACAGGCTATACTGAAGCTTTCTTT
TRBJ2-1 | few | TRBD2 | 18 | TRBV6-2/TRBV6-3 | CASSYSPGVAGVVHEQFF | TGTGCCAGCAGTTACTCTCCCGGGGTAGCGGGAGTGGTCCATGAGCAGTTCTTC
TRBJ2-2 | many | TRBD2 | 14 | TRBV19 | CASSREGFTGELFF | TGTGCCAGTAGTAGGGAGGGGTTCACCGGGGAGCTGTTTTTT
TRBJ1-1 | many | TRBD1 | 12 | TRBV18 | CASSRQGEGAFF | TGTGCCAGCTCACGACAGGGAGAGGGAGCTTTCTTT
TRBJ1-2 | few | . | 13 | TRBV7-9 | CASSLGAVSGYTF | TGTGCCAGCAGCCTTGGTGCAGTCAGTGGCTACACCTTC
TRBJ1-5 | . | TRBD1 | 14 | TRBV2 | CASSKTGGNQPQHF | TGTGCCAGCAGCAAGACAGGGGGCAATCAGCCCCAGCATTTT
TRBJ2-7 | . | . | 15 | TRBV12-3/TRBV12-4 | CASSLGQVISYEQYF | TGTGCCAGCAGTTTAGGGCAGGTCATCTCCTACGAGCAGTACTTC
TRBJ2-3 | few | TRBD2 | 15 | TRBV27 | CASSFGRALADTQYF | TGTGCCAGCAGCTTCGGGAGGGCGCTGGCAGATACGCAGTATTTT
TRBJ2-1 | few | . | 13 | TRBV12-3/TRBV12-4 | CASSFGAYNEQFF | TGTGCCAGCAGTTTCGGAGCGTACAATGAGCAGTTCTTC
TRBJ2-1 | many | . | 13 | TRBV27 | CASRRSESLEQFF | TGTGCCAGCAGACGATCAGAGAGTTTGGAGCAGTTCTTC
TRBJ1-4 | . | TRBD1 | 13 | TRBV6-6 | CASSYVGGEKLFF | TGTGCCAGCAGTTACGTAGGGGGCGAAAAACTGTTTTTT
TRBJ2-2 | few | . | 16 | TRBV7-8 | CASSFHEDSSWGELFF | TGTGCCAGCAGCTTCCATGAGGACAGCTCATGGGGGGAGCTGTTTTTT
TRBJ2-5 | few | . | 16 | TRBV7-8 | CASSLVGSPLQETQYF | TGTGCCAGCAGCTTAGTTGGCAGCCCCTTACAAGAGACCCAGTACTTC
TRBJ2-6 | . | . | 15 | TRBV29-1 | CSVEDPGSGANVLTF | TGCAGCGTTGAAGATCCGGGCTCTGGGGCCAACGTCCTGACTTTC
TRBJ2-7 | . | . | 15 | TRBV3-1 | CASSQGAGDLYEQYF | TGTGCCAGCAGCCAAGGGGCAGGGGACTTATACGAGCAGTACTTC
TRBJ1-1 | few | . | 11 | TRBV29-1 | CSVVEYTEAFF | TGCAGCGTTGTCGAGTACACTGAAGCTTTCTTT
TRBJ2-1 | . | TRBD2 | 15 | TRBV2 | CASSRGTTNYNEQFF | TGTGCCAGCAGCCGCGGGACTACGAACTACAATGAGCAGTTCTTC
TRBJ1-5 | . | TRBD1 | 15 | TRBV7-2 | CASSLDRGIAQPQHF | TGTGCCAGCAGCTTGGACAGGGGAATTGCTCAGCCCCAGCATTTT
TRBJ1-1 | few | . | 14 | TRBV27 | CASSLIPPGTEAFF | TGTGCCAGCAGTTTAATCCCCCCGGGCACTGAAGCTTTCTTT
TRBJ1-5 | few | . | 14 | TRBV10-2 | CASSEWQGGQPQHF | TGCGCCAGCAGTGAGTGGCAGGGCGGTCAGCCCCAGCATTTT
TRBJ1-4 | few | . | 12 | TRBV18 | CASSRTNEKLFF | TGTGCCAGCTCCCGGACTAATGAAAAACTGTTTTTT
TRBJ2-3 | . | TRBD2 | 14 | TRBV10-3 | CAIRLAGETDTQYF | TGTGCCATCAGATTAGCGGGAGAGACAGATACGCAGTATTTT
TRBJ2-3 | many | TRBD1 | 15 | TRBV2 | CASRGGTGWADTQYF | TGTGCCAGCAGAGGAGGGACAGGGTGGGCAGATACGCAGTATTTT
TRBJ1-6 | . | . | 17 | TRBV20-1 | CSAVAGFFSGTNSPLHF | TGCAGTGCCGTCGCGGGTTTTTTTTCAGGGACCAATTCACCCCTCCACTTT
TRBJ2-1 | few | . | 15 | TRBV6-5 | CASSYGDGSYNEQFF | TGTGCCAGCAGTTACGGGGACGGCTCCTACAATGAGCAGTTCTTC
TRBJ1-3 | few | . | 15 | TRBV3-1 | CASSPPPGSGNTIYF | TGTGCCAGCAGCCCACCTCCGGGCTCTGGAAACACCATATATTTT
TRBJ2-7 | . | . | 14 | TRBV5-1 | CASSHPQTSYEQYF | TGCGCCAGCAGCCACCCCCAGACATCGTACGAGCAGTACTTC
TRBJ2-1 | few | TRBD1 | 14 | TRBV19 | CASNNGQGANEQFF | TGTGCCAGTAATAACGGACAGGGGGCTAATGAGCAGTTCTTC
TRBJ2-1 | . | . | 11 | TRBV12-3/TRBV12-4 | CASSFTGEQFF | TGTGCCAGCAGTTTCACGGGTGAGCAGTTCTTC
TRBJ1-4 | . | TRBD1 | 14 | TRBV10-3 | CAIAPGGPNEKLFF | TGTGCCATCGCCCCAGGGGGACCAAATGAAAAACTGTTTTTT
TRBJ2-6 | . | TRBD2 | 19 | TRBV7-6 | CASSPGRARAHSGANVLTF | TGTGCCAGCAGCCCAGGGAGGGCCAGGGCCCACTCTGGGGCCAACGTCCTGACTTTC
TRBJ1-1 | . | . | 15 | TRBV7-2 | CASSPSTGANTEAFF | TGTGCCAGCAGCCCTTCGACAGGCGCGAACACTGAAGCTTTCTTT
TRBJ2-1 | . | . | 12 | TRBV2 | CASSAGVAEQFF | TGTGCCAGCAGTGCCGGGGTCGCTGAGCAGTTCTTC
TRBJ2-2 | few | TRBD1 | 17 | TRBV3-1 | CASSQGRQGWNTGELFF | TGTGCCAGCAGCCAAGGCCGACAGGGGTGGAACACCGGGGAGCTGTTTTTT
TRBJ2-5 | . | . | 15 | TRBV27 | CASSSRLVPNIPQYF | TGTGCCAGCAGTTCGCGACTAGTCCCAAACATCCCGCAGTACTTC
TRBJ1-4 | few | . | 12 | TRBV20-1 | CSAYSNNEKLFF | TGCAGTGCTTACTCCAATAATGAAAAACTGTTTTTT
TRBJ1-1 | few | . | 14 | TRBV4-1 | CASSQATGWTEAFF | TGCGCCAGCAGCCAAGCTACGGGATGGACTGAAGCTTTCTTT
TRBJ2-1 | . | . | 15 | TRBV6-2/TRBV6-3 | CASSIGQSSYNEQFF | TGTGCCAGCAGTATAGGACAAAGCTCCTACAATGAGCAGTTCTTC
TRBJ2-6 | few | . | 16 | TRBV7-2 | CASTANPGAGANVLTF | TGTGCCAGCACTGCGAATCCGGGAGCTGGGGCCAACGTCCTGACTTTC
TRBJ1-1 | few | . | 14 | TRBV5-1 | CASSLAAGGTEAFF | TGCGCCAGCAGCTTGGCGGCTGGGGGCACTGAAGCTTTCTTT
TRBJ2-1 | medium-sized | TRBD2 | 13 | TRBV29-1 | CSVGLADYNEQFF | TGCAGCGTGGGACTAGCGGACTACAATGAGCAGTTCTTC